The T cell receptor (beta chain) described here comes from a study of blood T cell repertoires in COVID-19 (dated by TCRdb to the early 2020s). With respect to the entire study: The collaborator samples originated in the United States, Italy and Spain and spanned the acute and convalescent phases of COVID-19. The material from the prospective study consisted of cDNA or gDNA derived from T cells, B-cell-depleted T cells, or PBMCs. The dataset comprised deeply sampled blood TCRbeta repertoires from subjects exposed to, actively infected with, or recovered from COVID-19. The repertoires were released in a freely available public database intended as a resource for research on the immune response to SARS-CoV-2. The samples were drawn from two sources: the first 160 participants of the ongoing ImmuneRACE study, and 1,254 subjects contributed by 6 global collaborators. Nearly every sample came with metadata listing a de-identified subject ID, COVID-19 status, age in years and sex. Where available, HLA class I and class II types were obtained from metadata supplied by the sample provider rather than from assay-based typing.

TCRbeta CDR3 regions were amplified from genomic DNA using the immunoSEQ Assay, a bias-controlled multiplex PCR. Turning to the authors' computational methods: Within the assay, amplification of reference gene primers was used to estimate how many nucleated cells each sample contained. Sequence reads were collapsed and filtered to measure the absolute abundance of every unique TCRbeta CDR3 rearrangement. For each sample, productive Simpson clonality was calculated as the square root of Simpson's diversity index across productive rearrangements. In its TCRdb copy, this immuneACCESS table keeps in-frame sequences only and misses some clones. Where compared with another copy, unresolved V genes explain less than half of these, and the others have no known cause. Clonal size and the V and J genes are those of that table, whereas D and trimming came from the DNA. This sample holds around 250,000 clones; approximately 82% were observed only once. 14% to 15% of the sample lies in the top ten.

Findings and caveats that apply to the study as a whole: The quantity of clinical and demographic metadata differed by source and by participant and was supplied without curation.

Points on this clone: Which antigen it targets is not known. No base qualities exist here, and no much larger clone lies one base off it.

Enrolling through a virtual design, the prospective study's participants ranged in age from roughly 18 to 89 years and lived across 24 United States geographic areas. Cohort assignment in the prospective study relied on participant-reported clinical history from a screening survey and a study questionnaire. Recovered participants in ImmuneRACE Cohort 3 were defined as having two consecutive negative NP/OP PCR tests, clearance from a healthcare professional, or resolution of symptoms. In the prospective study, whole blood, serum and a nasopharyngeal or oropharyngeal swab were collected from each participant by mobile phlebotomists. Participants in the prospective study had the option to provide additional blood draws and questionnaires over an approximately two-month period. Before DNA extraction, prospective study blood samples were shipped either frozen or at room temperature. A distance of 15 bases separates the germline ends of V and J, which lose 3 bases and 4 bases respectively. Including the terminal cysteine and phenylalanine, the CDR3 comprises 15 residues. Of all the DNA, just the CDR3 is kept, 45 bases in frame from base 1. According to the germline V gene (reference sequence), CDR1 reads LNHNV and CDR2 reads YYDKDF.

This sequence uses TRBV15 and TRBJ2-5; the best D guess is TRBD2, with 5 bases matching. Material: PBMCs or T cells enriched from blood (not recorded which). The sequence was collected from a middle-aged man who had recovered from COVID-19. In nucleotides, the sequence is TGTGCCACCAGCAGGGACTCCACATGGCGAGAGACCCAGTACTTC. Its translation reads: CATSRDSTWRETQYF.